This record covers a single T cell receptor beta chain. Its matching antigen is unknown. The data derive from a study of cytomegalovirus exposure and HLA in healthy donors. Study observations and caveats: From TCR beta sequences, most subjects' HLA-A and HLA-B alleles were reportedly predicted accurately. In vitro testing confirmed a few CMV-associated chains as specific for CMV antigens.

The CDR3 runs to 16 residues. The germline V gene encodes CDR1 MGHRA and CDR2 YSYEKL. Trimming removed 0 bases at V and 11 bases at J, with 22 bases between. Primers included in the PCR were 60 Vbeta and 13 Jbeta primers. Produced via immunoSEQ multiplex PCR; TCRdb's table is partial and in-frame only. The data hold 85,000 to 95,000 clones, with approximately 63% observed a single time. J is TRBJ2-5 and V is TRBV4-1; weak D call: TRBD1 (7 bases). Sequenced material: PBMCs. The sequence came from a woman in her 30s in good health and CMV-seronegative. CDR3 in DNA: TGCGCCAGCAGCCAAGATGTCGGCAGGGGGGCCACGGAGCAGTACTTC. It is translated as CASSQDVGRGATEQYF.